This T cell receptor (beta chain) was documented in a study of cytotoxic CD8 clonotypes in ibrutinib-treated CLL. Overall study results and limits: Clonality was elevated at ibrutinib response and had returned toward baseline at progression.

Generated by immunoSEQ multiplex PCR, the TCRdb table keeps only in-frame clones and is missing some. The sample holds around 300,000 clones, about 80% seen once. V was pared by 2 bases and J by 7 bases, with 3 bases of the junction left unmatched. Germline V gives CDR1 GTSNPN, CDR2 SVGIG (reference sequence). This CDR3 contains 12 residues. As to this clone: What it binds is unknown.

The sample here was PBMCs, taken before ibrutinib treatment. The chain employs TRBV30 and TRBJ1-2, with 8 bases aligning to TRBD1. The clonotype originates from a human donor with chronic lymphocytic leukemia. The CDR3 protein is CAWSQGAGGYTF. CDR3 nucleotides: TGTGCCTGGAGTCAGGGGGCTGGTGGCTACACCTTC.